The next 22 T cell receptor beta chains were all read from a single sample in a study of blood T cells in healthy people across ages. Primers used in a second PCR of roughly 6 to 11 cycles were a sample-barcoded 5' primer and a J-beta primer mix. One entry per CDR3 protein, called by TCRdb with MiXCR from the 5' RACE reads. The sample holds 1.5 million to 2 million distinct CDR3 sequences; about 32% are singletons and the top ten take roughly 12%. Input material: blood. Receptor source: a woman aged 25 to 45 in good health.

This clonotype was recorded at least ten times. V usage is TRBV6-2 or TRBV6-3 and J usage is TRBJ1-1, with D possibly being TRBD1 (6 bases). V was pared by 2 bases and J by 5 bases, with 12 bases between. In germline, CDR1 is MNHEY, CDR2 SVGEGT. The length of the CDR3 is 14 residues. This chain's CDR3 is CASSYNRENTEAFF. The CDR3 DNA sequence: TGTGCCAGCAGTTACAACAGGGAGAATACTGAAGCTTTCTTT.

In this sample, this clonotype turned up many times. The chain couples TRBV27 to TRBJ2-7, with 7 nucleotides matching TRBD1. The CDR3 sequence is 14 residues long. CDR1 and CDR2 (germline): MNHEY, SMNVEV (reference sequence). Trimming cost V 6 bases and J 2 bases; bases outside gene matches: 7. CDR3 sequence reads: CASSLVQGAYEQYF. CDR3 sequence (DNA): TGTGCCAGCAGCTTAGTTCAGGGGGCCTACGAGCAGTACTTC.

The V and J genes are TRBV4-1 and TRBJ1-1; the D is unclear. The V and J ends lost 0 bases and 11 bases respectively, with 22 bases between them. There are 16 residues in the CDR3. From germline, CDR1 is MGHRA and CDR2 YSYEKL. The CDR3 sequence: CASSQDEVITGSGAFF. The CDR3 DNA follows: TGCGCCAGCAGCCAAGATGAGGTCATCACGGGTTCTGGGGCTTTCTTT.

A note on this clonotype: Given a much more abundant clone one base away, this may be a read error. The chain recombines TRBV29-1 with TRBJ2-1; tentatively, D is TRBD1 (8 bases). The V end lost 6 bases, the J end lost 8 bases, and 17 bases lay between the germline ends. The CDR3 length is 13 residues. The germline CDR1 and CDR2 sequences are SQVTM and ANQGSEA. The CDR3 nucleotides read TGCAGCGTCTTGAGACAGGGGAGGGATGAGCAGTTCTTC. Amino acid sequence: CSVLRQGRDEQFF.

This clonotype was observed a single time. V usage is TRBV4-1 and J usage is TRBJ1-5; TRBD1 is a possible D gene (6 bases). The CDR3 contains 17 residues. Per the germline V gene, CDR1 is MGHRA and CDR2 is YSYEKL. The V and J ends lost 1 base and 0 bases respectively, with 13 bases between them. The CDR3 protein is CASSQGPGENSNQPQHF. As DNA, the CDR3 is TGCGCCAGCAGCCAAGGCCCAGGGGAAAATAGCAATCAGCCCCAGCATTTT.

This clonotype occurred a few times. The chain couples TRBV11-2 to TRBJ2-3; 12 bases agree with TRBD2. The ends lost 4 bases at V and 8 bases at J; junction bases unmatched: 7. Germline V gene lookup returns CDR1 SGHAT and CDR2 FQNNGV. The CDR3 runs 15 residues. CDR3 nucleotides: TGTGCCAGCAGCTCCCTAGCGGGGGGGCGAGGTACGCAGTATTTT. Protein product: CASSSLAGGRGTQYF. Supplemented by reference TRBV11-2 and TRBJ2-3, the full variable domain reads EAGVAQSPRYKIIEKRQSVAFWCNPISGHATLYWYQQILGQGPKLLIQFQNNGVVDDSQLPKDRFSAERLKGVDSTLKIQPAKLEDSAVYLCASSSLAGGRGTQYFGPGTRLTVL.

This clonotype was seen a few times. CDR3 DNA: TGCAGTAACAACAAAGGACAGGGTGATTCACCCCTCCACTTT. Translation: CSNNKGQGDSPLHF. This sequence joins TRBV20-1 and TRBJ1-6; 8 bases match TRBD1. V shed 8 bases and J 8 bases; nucleotides not matched to a gene: 11. The CDR3 sequence is 14 residues long. Germline V gene data show CDR1 as DFQATT and CDR2 as SNEGSKA (reference sequence).

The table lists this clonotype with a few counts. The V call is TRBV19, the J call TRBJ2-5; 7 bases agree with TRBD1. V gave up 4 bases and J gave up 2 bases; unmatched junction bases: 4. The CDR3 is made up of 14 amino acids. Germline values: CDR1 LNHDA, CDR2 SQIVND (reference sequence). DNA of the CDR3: TGTGCCAGTAGTACGGGACAGAAACAAGAGACCCAGTACTTC. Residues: CASSTGQKQETQYF.

The CDR3 spells CASSLERGAGIYNEQFF. The CDR3 nucleotides read TGTGCCAGCAGCTTAGAAAGGGGCGCGGGCATCTACAATGAGCAGTTCTTC. The J gene is TRBJ2-1, the V gene TRBV7-8; D might be TRBD1 or TRBD2, each matching 5 bases. Per the germline V gene, CDR1 is SGHVS and CDR2 is FQNEAQ. V lost 1 base and J lost 3, with 16 bases in between. There are 17 residues in the CDR3.

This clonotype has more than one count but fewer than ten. The CDR3 here is CASSYLLAKNIQYF. CDR3 DNA: TGTGCCAGCAGCTACCTTTTAGCCAAAAACATTCAGTACTTC. The chain couples TRBV7-3 to TRBJ2-4; D gene ambiguous. The CDR3 has 14 residues. V was cut by 4 bases and J by 0 bases, with 7 bases left in between. Germline assignment: CDR1 SGHTA and CDR2 FQGTGA. Full variable domain (missing parts from reference TRBV7-3 and TRBJ2-4): GAGVSQTPSNKVTEKGKYVELRCDPISGHTALYWYRQSLGQGPEFLIYFQGTGAADDSGLPNDRFFAVRPEGSVSTLKIQRTERGDSAVYLCASSYLLAKNIQYFGAGTRLSVL.

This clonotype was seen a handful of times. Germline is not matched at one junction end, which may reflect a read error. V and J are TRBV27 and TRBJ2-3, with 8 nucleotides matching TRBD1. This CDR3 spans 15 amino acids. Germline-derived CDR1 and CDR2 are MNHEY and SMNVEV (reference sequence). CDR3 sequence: CASSFGRGRLDTQYF. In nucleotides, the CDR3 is TGTGCCAGCAGTTTCGGCAGGGGGCGCTTAGATACTCAGTATTTT.

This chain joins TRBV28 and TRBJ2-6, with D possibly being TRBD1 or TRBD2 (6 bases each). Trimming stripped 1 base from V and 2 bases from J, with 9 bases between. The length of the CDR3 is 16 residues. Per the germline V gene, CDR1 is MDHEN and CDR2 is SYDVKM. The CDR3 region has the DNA TGTGCCAGCAGTTTATTACGGGGGCCTGGGGCCAACGTCCTGACTTTC. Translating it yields CASSLLRGPGANVLTF.

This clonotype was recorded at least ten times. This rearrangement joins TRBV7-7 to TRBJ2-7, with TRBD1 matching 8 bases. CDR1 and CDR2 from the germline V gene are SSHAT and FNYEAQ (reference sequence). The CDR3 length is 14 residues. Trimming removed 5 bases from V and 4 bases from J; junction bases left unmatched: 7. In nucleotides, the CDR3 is TGTGCCAGCAGCCCAGGGGGCTCGGGGTACGAGCAGTACTTC. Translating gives CASSPGGSGYEQYF. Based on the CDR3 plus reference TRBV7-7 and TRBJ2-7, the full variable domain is GAGVSQSPRYKVTKRGQDVTLRCDPISSHATLYWYQQALGQGPEFLTYFNYEAQPDKSGLPSDRFSAERPEGSISTLTIQRTEQRDSAMYRCASSPGGSGYEQYFGPGTRLTVT.

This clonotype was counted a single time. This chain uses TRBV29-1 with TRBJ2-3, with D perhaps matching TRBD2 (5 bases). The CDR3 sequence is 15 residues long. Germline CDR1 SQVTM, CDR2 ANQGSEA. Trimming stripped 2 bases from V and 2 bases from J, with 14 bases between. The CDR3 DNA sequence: TGCAGCGTTGAATGGAGGACTCCCTCCACAGATACGCAGTATTTT. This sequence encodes CSVEWRTPSTDTQYF.

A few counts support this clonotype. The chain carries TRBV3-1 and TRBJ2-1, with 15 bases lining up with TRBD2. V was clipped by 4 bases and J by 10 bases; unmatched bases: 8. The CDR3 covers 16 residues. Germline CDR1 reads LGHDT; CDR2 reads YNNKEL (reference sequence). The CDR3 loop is CASSPWTSGGAGEQFF. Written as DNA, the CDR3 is TGTGCCAGCAGCCCCTGGACTAGCGGGGGGGCCGGGGAGCAGTTCTTC.

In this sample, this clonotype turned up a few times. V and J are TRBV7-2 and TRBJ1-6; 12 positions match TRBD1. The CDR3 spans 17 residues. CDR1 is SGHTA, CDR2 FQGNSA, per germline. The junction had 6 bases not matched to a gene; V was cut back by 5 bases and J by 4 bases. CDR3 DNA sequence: TGTGCCAGCAGCAGCCGGGACAGGGGGCCTTATAATTCACCCCTCCACTTT. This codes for CASSSRDRGPYNSPLHF.

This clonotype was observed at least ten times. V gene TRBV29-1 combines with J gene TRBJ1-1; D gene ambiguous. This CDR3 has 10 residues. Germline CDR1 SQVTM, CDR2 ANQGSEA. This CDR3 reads CSVGNTEAFF. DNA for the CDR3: TGCAGTGTGGGGAACACTGAAGCTTTCTTT. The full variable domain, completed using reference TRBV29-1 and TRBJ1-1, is SAVISQKPSRDICQRGTSLTIQCQVDSQVTMMFWYRQQPGQSLTLIATANQGSEATYESGFVIDKFPISRPNLTFSTLTVSNMSPEDSSIYLCSVGNTEAFFGQGTRLTVV.

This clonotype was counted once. Written as DNA, the CDR3 is TGTGCCAGCAGCGGTGAGGGGACCGGGGAGCTGTTTTTT. This translates into CASSGEGTGELFF. The chain has TRBV7-8 and TRBJ2-2, with D tentatively TRBD1 or TRBD2 (5 bases each). The CDR3 is 13 amino acids. Germline loops: CDR1 SGHVS, CDR2 FQNEAQ. Trimming shortened V by 5 bases and J by 5 bases, and 9 bases separated the two germline ends.

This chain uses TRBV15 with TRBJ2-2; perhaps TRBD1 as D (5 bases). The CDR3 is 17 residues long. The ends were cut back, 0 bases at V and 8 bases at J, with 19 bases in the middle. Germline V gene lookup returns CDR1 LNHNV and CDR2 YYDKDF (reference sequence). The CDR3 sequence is CATSRDSDRIVIGELFF. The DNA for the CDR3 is TGTGCCACCAGCAGAGATTCCGACAGAATCGTTATAGGGGAGCTGTTTTTT.

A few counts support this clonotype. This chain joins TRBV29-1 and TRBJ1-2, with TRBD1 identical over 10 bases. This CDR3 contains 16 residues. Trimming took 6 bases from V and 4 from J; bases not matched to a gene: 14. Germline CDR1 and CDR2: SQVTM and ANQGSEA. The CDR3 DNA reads TGCAGCGTCCCTGCCGCGGGACAGGGGCCTTCCTATGGCTACACCTTC. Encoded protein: CSVPAAGQGPSYGYTF.

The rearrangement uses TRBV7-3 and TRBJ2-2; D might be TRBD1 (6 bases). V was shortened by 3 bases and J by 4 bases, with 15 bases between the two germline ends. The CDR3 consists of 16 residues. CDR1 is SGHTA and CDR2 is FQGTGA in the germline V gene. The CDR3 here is CASSFGDRKVTGELFF. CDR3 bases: TGTGCCAGCAGCTTCGGCGACAGGAAGGTCACCGGGGAGCTGTTTTTT.

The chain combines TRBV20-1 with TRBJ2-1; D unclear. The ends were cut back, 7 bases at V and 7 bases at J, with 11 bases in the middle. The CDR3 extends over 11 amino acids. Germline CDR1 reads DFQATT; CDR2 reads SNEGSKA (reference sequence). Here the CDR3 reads CSGMIRNEQFF. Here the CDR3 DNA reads TGCAGTGGGATGATAAGGAATGAGCAGTTCTTC.